One sample yielded the 30 T cell receptor beta chains listed below, sequenced in a study of T-cell reconstitution after alpha-beta-depleted transplantation in children. Library preparation (for TCRbeta) was performed with unique molecular identifiers. A single record per CDR3 protein comes from TCRdb applying MiXCR to the PCR reads. The sample holds about 340,000 distinct CDR3 sequences, about an eighth seen once. Sequencing was performed on PBMCs, taken from the stem cell graft. Receptors were obtained from a human donor who donated a stem cell graft to a child with Fanconi anemia.

The V gene is TRBV5-1, the J gene TRBJ2-5; D not resolved. Germline V gene data show CDR1 as SGHRS and CDR2 as YFSETQ. There are 14 residues in the CDR3. The V gene lost 2 bases and the J gene lost 3 bases, with 11 bases spanning the gap. The CDR3 reads CASSFASSEETQYF. The CDR3, as DNA: TGCGCCAGCAGCTTTGCATCCTCGGAAGAGACCCAGTACTTC.

The chain is built from TRBV6-5 and TRBJ1-1, with TRBD1 matching 7 bases. This CDR3 is 15 amino acids long. Germline CDR1 reads MNHEY; CDR2 reads SVGAGI. Trimming took 2 bases from V and 2 from J; bases not matched to a gene: 5. The CDR3 nucleotides read TGTGCCAGCAGTTACGGAGCAGGGGGAAACACTGAAGCTTTCTTT. Amino acids: CASSYGAGGNTEAFF.

This clonotype has only a few counts. The chain carries TRBV5-1 and TRBJ2-7; D call uncertain. CDR3 length: 13 residues. V lost 6 bases to trimming and J lost 0 bases, with 10 bases between them. CDR1 and CDR2 from the germline V gene are SGHRS and YFSETQ. The CDR3 is CASNDGSSYEQYV. CDR3 sequence (DNA): TGCGCCAGCAACGACGGAAGCTCCTACGAGCAGTACGTC.

This clonotype showed up just once. The chain combines TRBV11-2 with TRBJ2-3, with 7 positions matching TRBD2. J gave up 0 bases and V 5 bases, and 14 bases lay outside the gene matches. Germline CDR1 is SGHAT and CDR2 is FQNNGV. The CDR3 consists of 18 residues. The CDR3 DNA follows: TGTGCCAGCAGCGTAGGAGCTGGACTAGAGGGGAGCACAGATACGCAGTATTTT. Its translation is CASSVGAGLEGSTDTQYF.

A few counts support this clonotype. This chain links TRBV3-1 with TRBJ1-2; 12 bases agree with TRBD1. Germline trimming cut 1 base from V and 8 bases from J; bases unmatched to any gene: 5. Germline loops: CDR1 LGHDT, CDR2 YNNKEL (reference sequence). The CDR3 has 15 residues. The CDR3 DNA is TGTGCCAGCAGCCAAGGGGACAGGGGGCAACGGGGCTACACCTTC. Its translation is CASSQGDRGQRGYTF. Using reference TRBV3-1 and TRBJ1-2 for the parts outside the CDR3, the full variable domain is DTAVSQTPKYLVTQMGNDKSIKCEQNLGHDTMYWYKQDSKKFLKIMFSYNNKELIINETVPNRFSPKSPDKAHLNLHINSLELGDSAVYFCASSQGDRGQRGYTFGSGTRLTVV.

This clonotype was detected only a few times. This chain links TRBV5-4 with TRBJ2-1, with TRBD2 as a possible D gene (7 bases). The length of the CDR3 is 16 residues. V lost 0 bases to trimming and J lost 3 bases, with 13 bases between them. From germline, CDR1 is SGHNT and CDR2 YYREEE (reference sequence). This CDR3 is CASSLGGGRVYNEQFF. CDR3 sequence (DNA): TGTGCCAGCAGCTTGGGGGGGGGCAGGGTCTACAATGAGCAGTTCTTC.

J is TRBJ1-2 and V is TRBV3-1; D is undetermined. Trimming shortened V by 4 bases and J by 8 bases, and 20 bases separated the two germline ends. Germline lookup yields CDR1 LGHDT and CDR2 YNNKEL (reference sequence). The length of the CDR3 is 15 residues. CDR3 in DNA: TGTGCCAGCAGCCTAACCGGGCTTAAAACGGAAGGCTACACCTTC. It codes for CASSLTGLKTEGYTF. Based on the CDR3 plus reference TRBV3-1 and TRBJ1-2, the full variable domain is DTAVSQTPKYLVTQMGNDKSIKCEQNLGHDTMYWYKQDSKKFLKIMFSYNNKELIINETVPNRFSPKSPDKAHLNLHINSLELGDSAVYFCASSLTGLKTEGYTFGSGTRLTVV.

This clonotype has a handful of counts. This sequence joins TRBV12-3 or TRBV12-4 and TRBJ2-2; D might be TRBD2 (6 bases). The CDR3 loop spans 13 amino acids. V lost 11 bases and J lost 0, with 10 bases in between. The chain's CDR3 is CAVRGSNTGELFF. CDR3 DNA sequence: TGTGCCGTCCGGGGGTCGAACACCGGGGAGCTGTTTTTT.

This clonotype was recorded a few times. The chain employs TRBV20-1 and TRBJ2-1; D is possibly TRBD2 (5 bases). The CDR3 totals 14 residues. Germline V lookup: CDR1 DFQATT, CDR2 SNEGSKA (reference sequence). V gave up 6 bases and J gave up 0 bases, with 12 bases separating them. CDR3 in amino acids: CSAVYGNSYNEQFF. The CDR3 nucleotides are TGCAGTGCAGTCTACGGGAACTCCTACAATGAGCAGTTCTTC.

This clonotype has ten or more counts. This chain joins TRBV5-6 and TRBJ2-7; unclear D gene. With 4 bases removed from V and 5 bases from J, the gap between germline ends came to 13 bases. Germline CDR1 and CDR2: SGHDT and YYEEEE. The CDR3 has 13 amino acids. CDR3 bases: TGTGCCAGCAGCCGACAAGGGATTGACGAGCAGTACTTC. Protein product: CASSRQGIDEQYF.

The chain has TRBV20-1 and TRBJ1-1, with TRBD1 matching over 7 bases. Germline loops: CDR1 DFQATT, CDR2 SNEGSKA (reference sequence). This CDR3 spans 14 amino acids. The J segment lost 3 bases and the V segment lost 6 bases, leaving 10 bases of the junction unmatched. The CDR3, as DNA: TGCAGTGCCCCCAAGACAGGGAGGTACACTGAAGCTTTCTTT. Amino acid sequence: CSAPKTGRYTEAFF.

This chain uses TRBV15 with TRBJ2-1; 8 bases match TRBD2. With 1 base clipped from V and 7 bases from J, the junction kept 6 bases outside the gene matches. Germline CDR1 and CDR2: LNHNV and YYDKDF (reference sequence). This CDR3 spans 15 amino acids. CDR3 nucleotides: TGTGCCACCAGCAGAGCGGGGGGGTACGTGAATGAGCAGTTCTTC. As protein: CATSRAGGYVNEQFF.

This clonotype was recorded once. The chain joins TRBV21-1 to TRBJ2-3; the table calls TRBD1, which could not be checked here. TRBV21-1 is a known pseudogene. CDR3 size: 14 residues. CDR3 nucleotides: TGTGCCAGCAGCAAAATGGGACCTACATCTCCGCAGTATTTT. Translation gives CASSKMGPTSPQYF.

V is TRBV28 and J is TRBJ2-3; no clear D gene. CDR1 and CDR2 from the germline V gene are MDHEN and SYDVKM. The V and J ends lost 5 bases and 6 bases respectively, with 9 bases between them. CDR3 length equals 12 residues. The CDR3 DNA sequence: TGTGCCAGCAGTATATCCCGGGATACGCAGTATTTT. This codes for CASSISRDTQYF.

This clonotype was found a few times. The V gene is TRBV28, the J gene TRBJ1-2; tentatively, D is TRBD1 (6 bases). The CDR3 extends over 14 amino acids. Looked up from germline, CDR1 is MDHEN and CDR2 is SYDVKM. Trimming removed 6 bases at V and 8 bases at J, with 19 bases between. The CDR3 region is CASRTPGVAGGYTF. The CDR3 nucleotides are TGTGCCAGCAGAACCCCAGGGGTAGCGGGAGGCTACACCTTC.

The chain couples TRBV14 to TRBJ1-5; D unresolved. Trimming left V 6 bases short and J 1 base short, with 16 bases between. Germline CDR1 and CDR2: SGHDN and FVKESK. The CDR3 has 16 residues. The CDR3 sequence is CASRVQGLRSNQPQHF. As DNA, the CDR3 is TGTGCCAGCAGGGTCCAAGGACTTCGGAGCAATCAGCCCCAGCATTTT.

This clonotype was observed many times. The chain joins TRBV12-3 or TRBV12-4 to TRBJ1-1; D uncertain. The V end was cut by 6 bases, the J end by 0 bases, with 2 bases between. This CDR3 is 11 amino acids long. CDR3 in DNA: TGTGCCAGCAGGATGAACACTGAAGCTTTCTTT. Protein sequence: CASRMNTEAFF.

This clonotype was seen at least ten times. J is TRBJ2-1 and V is TRBV11-2, with unresolved D. Germline V gene data show CDR1 as SGHAT and CDR2 as FQNNGV. Trimming took off 4 bases at V and 4 bases at J, with 8 bases between the two ends. The CDR3 is made up of 13 amino acids. For the CDR3, the DNA is TGTGCCAGCAGCTCCACGCCTTACAATGAGCAGTTCTTC. Amino acid sequence: CASSSTPYNEQFF.

The J gene is TRBJ1-2, the V gene TRBV6-1, with D perhaps matching TRBD1 (5 bases). V was clipped by 4 bases and J by 4 bases, with 13 bases between them. The CDR3 contains 14 residues. Germline loops: CDR1 MNHNS, CDR2 SASEGT. The CDR3 sequence is CASSVGRAIYGYTF. In DNA, the CDR3 is TGTGCCAGCAGTGTCGGCAGGGCAATCTATGGCTACACCTTC.

Ten or more counts support this clonotype. V usage is TRBV12-3 or TRBV12-4 and J usage is TRBJ1-3; D gene ambiguous. The V and J ends lost 2 bases and 0 bases respectively, with 8 bases between them. This CDR3 region has 15 residues. Written as DNA, the CDR3 is TGTGCCAGCAGTTTACGTAGGGACTCTGGAAACACCATATATTTT. Translation gives CASSLRRDSGNTIYF.

In its sample, this clonotype was seen a few times. The chain links TRBV4-3 to TRBJ1-1; TRBD1 might be the D (6 bases). Germline assignment: CDR1 LGHNA and CDR2 YSLEER. The CDR3 is 15 residues long. Trimming shortened V by 3 bases and J by 1 base, and 12 bases separated the two germline ends. The CDR3: CASSHHKTGNTEAFF. In DNA form, the CDR3 reads TGCGCCAGCAGCCACCACAAGACAGGGAACACTGAAGCTTTCTTT.

The CDR3 spells CASSLKRETEAFF. CDR3 nucleotide sequence: TGTGCCAGCAGCTTGAAGCGGGAAACTGAAGCTTTCTTT. The chain uses TRBV5-5 and TRBJ1-1; D is unclear. V was pared by 1 base and J by 5 bases, with 9 bases between. This CDR3 spans 13 amino acids. Germline values: CDR1 SGHKS, CDR2 YYEKEE (reference sequence).

This clonotype showed up just a few times. The chain has TRBV14 and TRBJ2-7, with a weak D call TRBD1 (5 bases). Per the germline V gene, CDR1 is SGHDN and CDR2 is FVKESK. The V end lost 0 bases, the J end lost 12 bases, and 15 bases lay between the germline ends. The CDR3 totals 13 residues. The CDR3 is CASSQELRGSPYF. The CDR3 nucleotides read TGTGCCAGCAGCCAAGAATTAAGGGGTTCGCCGTACTTC.

This clonotype was picked up many times. This sequence joins TRBV2 and TRBJ1-5; TRBD1 might be the D (6 bases). V gave up 4 bases and J gave up 8 bases, with 18 bases separating them. CDR1 SNHLY and CDR2 FYNNEI come from the germline V gene. The CDR3 consists of 15 residues. CDR3 nucleotide sequence: TGTGCCAGCAGTGTCCTACAGGGTGTGTCGAAGCCCCAGCATTTT. This codes for CASSVLQGVSKPQHF.

This clonotype qualifies as medium-sized. The chain has TRBV12-3 or TRBV12-4 and TRBJ2-3; 11 bases agree with TRBD1. This CDR3 is 16 amino acids long. The trim removed 5 bases at V and 3 bases at J, leaving 7 bases unmatched. This chain's CDR3 is CASSLDRGRITDTQYF. The CDR3 DNA reads TGTGCCAGCAGTCTGGACAGGGGGCGCATAACAGATACGCAGTATTTT.

This CDR3 reads CASNIAGIDEQFF. The CDR3 nucleotides are TGTGCCAGCAACATCGCGGGGATCGATGAGCAGTTCTTC. The chain combines TRBV12-3 or TRBV12-4 with TRBJ2-1; the D gene is possibly TRBD2 (6 bases). Trimming removed 7 bases from V and 8 bases from J, with 15 bases in between. The CDR3 length is 13 residues.

The chain carries TRBV15 and TRBJ1-5; D uncertain. In germline, CDR1 is LNHNV, CDR2 YYDKDF (reference sequence). This CDR3 region has 18 residues. Trimming took 5 bases from V and 4 from J, leaving 24 bases between them. The CDR3: CATSLSGGRRLPNQPQHF. CDR3 sequence (DNA): TGTGCCACCAGCCTCTCTGGAGGGCGAAGGCTACCTAATCAGCCCCAGCATTTT.

This clonotype was observed at least ten times. The chain is built from TRBV7-8 and TRBJ2-3; 7 bases agree with TRBD1. The CDR3 totals 16 residues. V trimming: 6 bases; J trimming: 4 bases; junction bases outside the gene matches: 13. Germline CDR1 SGHVS, CDR2 FQNEAQ. CDR3: CASRTGQVGKADTQYF. CDR3 sequence (DNA): TGTGCCAGCAGGACCGGACAGGTCGGTAAAGCAGATACGCAGTATTTT.

The chain combines TRBV28 with TRBJ1-1, with no clear D. The CDR3 extends over 13 amino acids. Germline-derived CDR1 and CDR2 are MDHEN and SYDVKM. Trimming took off 10 bases at V and 13 bases at J, with 25 bases between the two ends. The CDR3 reads CAMGPGLACSLFF. CDR3 in DNA: TGTGCCATGGGCCCCGGGCTCGCCTGCTCCCTTTTCTTT.

This clonotype occurred a few times. This chain connects TRBV9 to TRBJ2-7, with D perhaps TRBD1 (6 bases). Trimming removed 7 bases at V and 5 bases at J, with 13 bases between. This CDR3 is 12 amino acids long. Germline lookup yields CDR1 SGDLS and CDR2 YYNGEE. The CDR3 sequence: CASSRGNNEQYF. CDR3 coding DNA: TGTGCCAGCTCTAGGGGGAACAACGAGCAGTACTTC.